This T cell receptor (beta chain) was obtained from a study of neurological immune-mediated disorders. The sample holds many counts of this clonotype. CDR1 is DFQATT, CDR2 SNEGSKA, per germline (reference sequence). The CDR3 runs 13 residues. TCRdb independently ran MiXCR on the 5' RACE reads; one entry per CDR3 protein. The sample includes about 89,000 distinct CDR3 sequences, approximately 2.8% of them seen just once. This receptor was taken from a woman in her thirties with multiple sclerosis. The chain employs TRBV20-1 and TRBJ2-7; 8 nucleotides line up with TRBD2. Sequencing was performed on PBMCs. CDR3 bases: TGCATGGCAATGGCGGGAGGACCCTACGAGCAGTACTTC. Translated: CMAMAGGPYEQYF.